This TCR beta chain was retrieved from a study of CD8 T cells in ankylosing spondylitis. Study-level points and caveats: In peripheral blood, disease-linked CD8+ clones occurred at relatively low frequencies.

TCRdb re-called the 5' RACE reads with MiXCR, one entry per CDR3 protein. The sample holds 230,000 or so distinct CDR3 sequences, 20% to 30% seen once. This clonotype turned up a few times. Its target is unknown. The sequencing input was blood, either unsorted or a sorted T cell fraction (not recorded which). The TCR was taken from a male donor with ankylosing spondylitis or in good health (not recorded which).

CDR3 DNA sequence: TGCAGTGCCAGAAATAGCGGGGGGGCCGGCAATGAGCAGTTCTTC. It codes for CSARNSGGAGNEQFF. The chain has TRBV20-1 and TRBJ2-1; 11 bases are shared with TRBD2. The trim removed 6 bases at V and 6 bases at J, leaving 10 bases unmatched. Germline V CDR1 and CDR2: DFQATT, SNEGSKA (reference sequence). The CDR3 contains 15 residues.